Listed here is a single T cell receptor (beta chain). The antigen remains undetermined. These data come from a study of shared clonotypes between healthy human individuals. Study-wide results and caveats: Rarefaction gave evidence that sorted-subset sequencing remained incomplete despite large depth.

The donors were adults (healthy and HIV-negative) with no recent acute infections or vaccinations. The authors divided CD4+ cells into CD45RA+ naive and CD45RA-negative memory subsets. Assay: immunoSEQ multiplex PCR; the TCRdb copy retains only in-frame clones and omits some. The sample has about 2.4 million clones, 80% to 95% seen once. The CDR3 is 14 residues long. Per the germline V gene, CDR1 is SGHTS and CDR2 is YDEGEE. V shed 3 bases, J shed 8 bases, and the junction held 8 bases outside the gene matches. Sequences were obtained from naive CD4+ T cells from PBMCs. Subset in this sample: CD45RA+ positively selected. The receptor was isolated from a man younger than 30 in good health. Some clones in this sample may be carry-over from other donors' samples. The V and J genes are TRBV5-8 and TRBJ1-2, with 9 bases identical to TRBD1. As DNA, the CDR3 is TGTGCCAGCAGCTCGGGACAGGGCCCTTGGGGCTACACCTTC. It translates to CASSSGQGPWGYTF.